This passage covers 22 T cell receptor beta chains from one sample sequenced in a study of blood T cell repertoires in COVID-19. The table came from immunoSEQ multiplex PCR; TCRdb's copy has only in-frame clones and leaves some out. Counted here are about 190,000 clones, approximately 86% occurring once; the ten biggest clones make up 20% to 25%. Material: PBMCs or T cells enriched from blood (not recorded which). The receptors were gathered from a woman in her thirties or forties in a cohort exposed to, infected with or recovered from COVID-19 (not recorded which).

The J gene is TRBJ2-1, the V gene TRBV5-4; D not resolved. CDR1 is SGHNT and CDR2 is YYREEE in the germline V gene (reference sequence). V gave up 0 bases and J gave up 5 bases, with 3 bases separating them. The CDR3 runs to 12 residues. CDR3 sequence (DNA): TGTGCCAGCAGCTTGGACAACAATGAGCAGTTCTTC. Encoded protein: CASSLDNNEQFF.

The genes are TRBV6-2 or TRBV6-3 and TRBJ2-6; 7 bases map to TRBD1. J lost 0 bases, V lost 0 bases, and 14 bases had no gene match. The length of the CDR3 is 21 residues. CDR1 and CDR2 (germline): MNHEY, SVGEGT. In nucleotides, the CDR3 is TGTGCCAGCAGTTACTCCAATGGGGTGGGACAGATGCTCTCTGGGGCCAACGTCCTGACTTTC. This codes for CASSYSNGVGQMLSGANVLTF.

The chain combines TRBV29-1 with TRBJ1-2, with D unresolved. V was clipped by 5 bases and J by 2 bases, with 9 bases between them. The CDR3 covers 12 residues. The germline gives CDR1 SQVTM, CDR2 ANQGSEA. As DNA, the CDR3 is TGCAGCGTTCTGTCAGTCAACTATGGCTACACCTTC. The encoded protein is CSVLSVNYGYTF. The full variable domain, its missing parts supplied by reference TRBV29-1 and TRBJ1-2, is SAVISQKPSRDICQRGTSLTIQCQVDSQVTMMFWYRQQPGQSLTLIATANQGSEATYESGFVIDKFPISRPNLTFSTLTVSNMSPEDSSIYLCSVLSVNYGYTFGSGTRLTVV.

The V and J genes are TRBV4-3 and TRBJ2-1; 9 nucleotides align to TRBD2. CDR3 length: 17 residues. CDR1 is LGHNA, CDR2 YSLEER, per germline. V dropped 0 bases and J dropped 6; count of bases not matched to a gene: 9. CDR3 sequence: CASSQDWMREGPNEQFF. CDR3 bases: TGCGCCAGCAGCCAAGATTGGATGCGGGAGGGCCCCAATGAGCAGTTCTTC.

In DNA form, the CDR3 reads TGTGCCAGCAGCCCGCCACAGGGGAGTGGGCGGATGAACACTGAAGCTTTCTTT. Encoded protein: CASSPPQGSGRMNTEAFF. The chain recombines TRBV3-1 (or the pseudogene TRBV3-2) with TRBJ1-1, with 7 positions matching TRBD1. The CDR3 covers 18 residues. In germline, CDR1 is LGHDT, CDR2 YNNKEL (reference sequence). The J segment lost 0 bases and the V segment lost 4 bases, leaving 14 bases of the junction unmatched.

The chain recombines TRBV5-6 with TRBJ1-1; 7 bases map to TRBD1. The trim removed 4 bases at V and 0 bases at J, leaving 9 bases unmatched. The CDR3 has 16 amino acids. Germline CDR1 is SGHDT and CDR2 is YYEEEE. The CDR3 DNA reads as TGTGCCAGCAGCCCTCCCGGACAGGAATTGAACACTGAAGCTTTCTTT. It codes for CASSPPGQELNTEAFF. Together with reference TRBV5-6 and TRBJ1-1, the CDR3 gives the full variable domain: DAGVTQSPTHLIKTRGQQVTLRCSPKSGHDTVSWYQQALGQGPQFIFQYYEEEERQRGNFPDRFSGHQFPNYSSELNVNALLLGDSALYLCASSPPGQELNTEAFFGQGTRLTVV.

The chain combines TRBV7-9 with TRBJ1-4, with no clear D. V was pared by 3 bases and J by 0 bases, with 5 bases between. The CDR3 has 14 residues. Germline CDR1 is SEHNR and CDR2 is FQNEAQ (reference sequence). The CDR3 region is CASSFNPTNEKLFF. In nucleotides, the CDR3 is TGTGCCAGCAGCTTCAATCCAACTAATGAAAAACTGTTTTTT.

The chain joins TRBV4-1 to TRBJ1-4; no reliable D call. CDR1 and CDR2 from the germline V gene are MGHRA and YSYEKL. V shed 4 bases and J shed 5 bases, with 8 bases lying between them. The CDR3 extends over 13 amino acids. CDR3: CASSLRSNEKLFF. The CDR3 DNA sequence: TGCGCCAGCAGCCTGCGGTCGAATGAAAAACTGTTTTTT.

Points on this clone: This specimen includes other DNA sequences encoding the same CDR3. The J gene is TRBJ2-3, the V gene TRBV28; tentative D call: TRBD2 (7 bases). The germline CDR1 and CDR2 sequences are MDHEN and SYDVKM. This CDR3 has 15 residues. V was cut by 6 bases and J by 3 bases, with 16 bases left in between. CDR3 nucleotides: TGTGCCAGCAGAGAGGGGGGGCAGGGGACAGATACGCAGTATTTT. This codes for CASREGGQGTDTQYF.

This clone appeared a few times. J is TRBJ1-2 and V is TRBV14; D remains ambiguous. Germline V gene sequence: CDR1 SGHDN, CDR2 FVKESK. CDR3 length: 13 amino acids. Trimming cost V 0 bases and J 7 bases, with 9 bases left between them. The CDR3 bases are TGTGCCAGCAGCCAAGATACGAGGTTTGGCTACACCTTC. It encodes CASSQDTRFGYTF.

The CDR3 loop is CASSQPGQGNYGYTF. The CDR3 DNA follows: TGCGCCAGCAGCCAACCCGGACAGGGTAATTACGGCTACACCTTC. The V call is TRBV4-1, the J call TRBJ1-2; TRBD1 agrees at 8 bases. Germline assignment: CDR1 MGHRA and CDR2 YSYEKL. The CDR3 contains 15 residues. V shed 2 bases and J 8 bases; nucleotides not matched to a gene: 10.

The V and J genes are TRBV6-6 and TRBJ2-3, with 9 nucleotides matching TRBD1. The J segment lost 1 base and the V segment lost 7 bases, leaving 9 bases of the junction unmatched. The CDR3 covers 16 residues. Germline lookup yields CDR1 MNHNY and CDR2 SVGAGI (reference sequence). As DNA, the CDR3 is TGTGCCAGCAACCTACAGGGGGCGTTGGGCACAGATACGCAGTATTTT. Residues: CASNLQGALGTDTQYF.

The V and J genes are TRBV12-3 or TRBV12-4 and TRBJ1-2; D call uncertain. CDR3 length equals 13 residues. The V and J ends lost 5 bases and 4 bases respectively, with 11 bases between them. The CDR3 is CASSNRGSYGYTF. CDR3 nucleotide sequence: TGTGCCAGCAGTAACCGGGGAAGCTATGGCTACACCTTC.

The chain employs TRBV4-1 and TRBJ1-2; perhaps TRBD1 as D (5 bases). Trimming stripped 5 bases from V and 4 bases from J, with 17 bases between. Germline CDR1 and CDR2: MGHRA and YSYEKL. CDR3 size: 15 residues. The CDR3 protein is CASSGPGFGGYGYTF. CDR3 coding DNA: TGCGCCAGCAGCGGACCCGGTTTCGGGGGCTATGGCTACACCTTC.

The J gene is TRBJ1-5, the V gene TRBV7-8; D is perhaps TRBD1 (6 bases). The CDR3 is made up of 16 amino acids. In germline, CDR1 is SGHVS, CDR2 FQNEAQ. Trimming removed 4 bases from V and 1 base from J, with 14 bases in between. CDR3 nucleotide sequence: TGTGCCAGCAGCTCATCAGGGGTAGCAAGCAATCAGCCCCAGCATTTT. Amino acid sequence: CASSSSGVASNQPQHF.

The chain couples TRBV19 to TRBJ1-5, with D maybe TRBD1 (5 bases). The CDR3 runs to 16 residues. Germline values: CDR1 LNHDA, CDR2 SQIVND (reference sequence). The V end was cut by 1 base, the J end by 1 base, with 11 bases between. The CDR3 loop is CASSIVGGGSNQPQHF. The DNA for the CDR3 is TGTGCCAGTAGTATAGTGGGGGGGGGAAGCAATCAGCCCCAGCATTTT. The variable domain in full, completed from reference TRBV19 and TRBJ1-5, reads DGGITQSPKYLFRKEGQNVTLSCEQNLNHDAMYWYRQDPGQGLRLIYYSQIVNDFQKGDIAEGYSVSREKKESFPLTVTSAQKNPTAFYLCASSIVGGGSNQPQHFGDGTRLSIL.

This chain joins TRBV5-1 and TRBJ1-1, with TRBD1 identical over 10 bases. Germline trimming cut 4 bases from V and 1 base from J; bases unmatched to any gene: 7. Germline CDR1 and CDR2: SGHRS and YFSETQ. The CDR3 covers 16 residues. The CDR3 coding sequence is TGCGCCAGCAGCCCCCGGGACAGGGGCGCGAACACTGAAGCTTTCTTT. This gives the protein CASSPRDRGANTEAFF.

The chain carries TRBV4-1 and TRBJ1-1, with 7 bases that match TRBD1. Germline values: CDR1 MGHRA, CDR2 YSYEKL. The trim removed 7 bases at V and 3 bases at J, leaving 5 bases unmatched. The CDR3 spans 13 residues. The CDR3 DNA is TGCGCCAGCACCCGACAGGGCTACACTGAAGCTTTCTTT. This translates into CASTRQGYTEAFF.

This rearrangement joins TRBV5-6 to TRBJ1-2; D is perhaps TRBD1 (5 bases). CDR1 and CDR2 (germline): SGHDT, YYEEEE. With 2 bases removed from V and 5 bases from J, the gap between germline ends came to 25 bases. This CDR3 contains 18 residues. CDR3 sequence reads: CASSFRPYGPGVAYGYTF. The CDR3 nucleotides are TGTGCCAGCAGCTTTCGCCCTTATGGACCGGGGGTCGCGTATGGCTACACCTTC. The full variable domain, rest sourced from reference TRBV5-6 and TRBJ1-2, is DAGVTQSPTHLIKTRGQQVTLRCSPKSGHDTVSWYQQALGQGPQFIFQYYEEEERQRGNFPDRFSGHQFPNYSSELNVNALLLGDSALYLCASSFRPYGPGVAYGYTFGSGTRLTVV.

The gene calls are TRBV9 and TRBJ2-6; D is ambiguous. This CDR3 has 16 residues. Germline loops: CDR1 SGDLS, CDR2 YYNGEE. The ends were cut back, 0 bases at V and 0 bases at J, with 7 bases in the middle. The chain's CDR3 is CASSVVSDSGANVLTF. The DNA of the CDR3 is TGTGCCAGCAGCGTAGTCAGCGACTCTGGGGCCAACGTCCTGACTTTC.

The genes are TRBV11-2 and TRBJ1-4; 9 bases are shared with TRBD1. Germline V gene data show CDR1 as SGHAT and CDR2 as FQNNGV. V dropped 4 bases and J dropped 5; count of bases not matched to a gene: 5. The CDR3 has 15 amino acids. In DNA, the CDR3 is TGTGCCAGCAGCTCAGGACAGGGGTTAAATGAAAAACTGTTTTTT. Translated: CASSSGQGLNEKLFF.

The chain combines TRBV18 with TRBJ2-7, with D possibly being TRBD1 (8 bases). The CDR3 spans 18 residues. The germline gives CDR1 KGHSH, CDR2 LQKENI. V dropped 5 bases and J dropped 4 bases, with 27 bases sitting between them. CDR3 residues: CASSSRTGSGTTPYEQYF. In DNA, the CDR3 is TGTGCCAGCTCATCTCGGACAGGGTCGGGGACTACCCCTTACGAGCAGTACTTC.